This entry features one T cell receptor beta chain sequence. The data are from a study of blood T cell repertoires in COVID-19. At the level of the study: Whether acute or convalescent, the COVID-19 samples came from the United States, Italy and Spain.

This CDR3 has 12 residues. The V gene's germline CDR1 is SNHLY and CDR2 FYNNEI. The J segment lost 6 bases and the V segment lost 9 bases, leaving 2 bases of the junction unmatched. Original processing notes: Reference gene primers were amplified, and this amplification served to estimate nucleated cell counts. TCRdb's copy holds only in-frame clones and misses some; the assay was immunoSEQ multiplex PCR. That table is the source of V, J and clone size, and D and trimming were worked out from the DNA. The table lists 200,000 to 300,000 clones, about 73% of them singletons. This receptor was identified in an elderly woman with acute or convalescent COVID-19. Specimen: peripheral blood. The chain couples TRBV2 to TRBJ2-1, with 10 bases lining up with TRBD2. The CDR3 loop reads CASSSGSNEQFF. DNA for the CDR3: TGTGCCAGTTCTAGCGGGAGCAATGAGCAGTTCTTC.